The present T cell receptor (beta chain) was sequenced within a study of blood T cells in healthy people across ages. Turning to the study itself: Template switching retrieved approximately one barcoded beta molecule for each two T cells. General study findings and limits: Roughly linear declines in TCR beta diversity per million T cells occurred with age. Higher diversity, along with more naive CD4+ cells, distinguished long-lived donors from aged donors.

Germline assignment: CDR1 DFQATT and CDR2 SNEGSKA (reference sequence). V lost 1 base and J lost 3; bases outside the gene matches: 7. The CDR3 spans 15 residues. Sample-barcoded 5' priming and a J-beta primer mix drove a second PCR of roughly 7 to 11 cycles. TCRdb itself ran the 5' RACE reads through MiXCR, one entry per CDR3 protein. The data hold about 1.7 million distinct CDR3 sequences, with roughly 27% observed a single time. Points on this clonotype: The antigen is unknown.

The sequenced sample consisted of blood. This chain uses TRBV20-1 with TRBJ1-1; 8 bases agree with TRBD1. This receptor was obtained from a woman between 25 and 40 years old in good health. The CDR3 coding sequence is TGCAGTGCTAGAGGAGGCTCAGGGGGCCACACTGAAGCTTTCTTT. Translated: CSARGGSGGHTEAFF.